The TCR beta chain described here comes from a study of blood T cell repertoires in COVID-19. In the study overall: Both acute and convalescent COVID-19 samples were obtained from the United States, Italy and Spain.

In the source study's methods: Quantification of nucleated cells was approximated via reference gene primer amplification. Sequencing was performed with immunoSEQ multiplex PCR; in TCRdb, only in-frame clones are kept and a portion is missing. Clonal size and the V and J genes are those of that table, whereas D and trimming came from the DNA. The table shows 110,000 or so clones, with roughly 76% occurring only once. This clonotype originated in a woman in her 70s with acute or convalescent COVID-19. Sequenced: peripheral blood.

CDR3 loop: CASSQDVGGWQPQHF. CDR3 DNA sequence: TGCGCCAGCAGCCAAGACGTGGGGGGGTGGCAGCCCCAGCATTTT. The chain employs TRBV4-3 and TRBJ1-5, with D possibly being TRBD1 (5 bases). V was shortened by 0 bases and J by 7 bases, with 13 bases between the two germline ends. CDR1 and CDR2 (germline): LGHNA, YSLEER. This CDR3 is 15 amino acids long.